One sample yielded the 16 T cell receptor beta chains listed below, sequenced in a study of CD4 T cells in relation to SARS-CoV-2 and coronaviruses. CD4+ T cells from unexposed donors were obtained before the COVID-19 pandemic (2011-2018). Isolation of CD4+ T cells took place after about 9 days in culture. Measured with immunoSEQ multiplex PCR; TCRdb has only the in-frame clones, and not every one. Of some 22,000 clones listed, less than 75% are singletons. Their cognate antigens are unknown. The sample comprised CD4+ T cells from PBMCs, cultured in vitro. These receptors all come from a human donor in good health.

V usage is TRBV11-2 and J usage is TRBJ2-1; 7 bases agree with TRBD2. This CDR3 contains 14 residues. J gave up 4 bases and V 10 bases, and 10 bases lay outside the gene matches. CDR1 and CDR2 from the germline V gene are SGHAT and FQNNGV. The CDR3 DNA reads TGTGCCACCGGCCAGGCTAGCGGATACAATGAGCAGTTCTTC. This translates into CATGQASGYNEQFF.

This clone was observed a few times. This chain uses TRBV5-4 with TRBJ1-5; D gene ambiguous. The CDR3 runs 13 residues. Germline V gene sequence: CDR1 SGHNT, CDR2 YYREEE (reference sequence). The ends were cut back, 2 bases at V and 9 bases at J, with 12 bases in the middle. CDR3 amino acids: CASSLTPDGPQHF. In DNA form, the CDR3 reads TGTGCCAGCAGCTTAACCCCGGACGGGCCCCAGCATTTT.

V and J are TRBV7-2 and TRBJ2-3, with 15 bases aligning to TRBD2. V gave up 5 bases and J gave up 2 bases; unmatched junction bases: 5. Germline loops: CDR1 SGHTA, CDR2 FQGNSA. This CDR3 region has 17 residues. CDR3 DNA sequence: TGTGCCAGCAGCAGCAGGACTAGCGGGAGGGCCACAGATACGCAGTATTTT. Encoded protein: CASSSRTSGRATDTQYF. Full variable domain (missing parts from reference TRBV7-2 and TRBJ2-3): GAGVSQSPSNKVTEKGKDVELRCDPISGHTALYWYRQSLGQGLEFLIYFQGNSAPDKSGLPSDRFSAERTGGSVSTLTIQRTQQEDSAVYLCASSSRTSGRATDTQYFGPGTRLTVL.

The rearrangement uses TRBV5-1 and TRBJ2-1; the D is unclear. This CDR3 is 15 amino acids long. Germline V gene sequence: CDR1 SGHRS, CDR2 YFSETQ. Trimming took off 0 bases at V and 1 base at J, with 8 bases between the two ends. DNA for the CDR3: TGCGCCAGCAGCTTGGGCCAGGTGTCCTACAATGAGCAGTTCTTC. It codes for CASSLGQVSYNEQFF.

This clone was observed once. V and J are TRBV29-1 and TRBJ1-1; D remains ambiguous. CDR1 is SQVTM and CDR2 is ANQGSEA in the germline V gene. The CDR3 loop spans 12 amino acids. V was shortened by 6 bases and J by 11 bases, with 19 bases between the two germline ends. Here the CDR3 DNA reads TGCAGCGTCCAAATAGTGCGGGCGGATGCTTTCTTT. It specifies CSVQIVRADAFF.

The gene calls are TRBV6-2 or TRBV6-3 and TRBJ2-1; D is uncertain. This CDR3 spans 15 amino acids. V dropped 3 bases and J dropped 7 bases, with 16 bases sitting between them. CDR1 is MNHEY, CDR2 SVGEGT, per germline. The CDR3: CASSYESGRLNEQFF. The CDR3 DNA sequence: TGTGCCAGCAGTTATGAGAGTGGTCGTCTAAATGAGCAGTTCTTC.

The chain couples TRBV7-9 to TRBJ2-2; D not certain. Germline CDR1 SEHNR, CDR2 FQNEAQ (reference sequence). The V gene lost 1 base and the J gene lost 7 bases, with 7 bases spanning the gap. The CDR3 consists of 13 residues. The CDR3 DNA sequence: TGTGCCAGCAGCTTAGATGTTAGCGGGGAGCTGTTTTTT. Encoded protein: CASSLDVSGELFF.

The chain recombines TRBV28 with TRBJ2-1; TRBD2 aligns across 8 bases. Trimming removed 3 bases from V and 4 bases from J; junction bases left unmatched: 8. This CDR3 has 16 amino acids. In germline, CDR1 is MDHEN, CDR2 SYDVKM. The CDR3: CASSFTSGGYYNEQFF. CDR3 nucleotide sequence: TGTGCCAGCAGTTTTACGTCGGGAGGGTATTACAATGAGCAGTTCTTC.

J is TRBJ1-4 and V is TRBV11-2; 9 bases map to TRBD1. The ends lost 1 base at V and 0 bases at J; junction bases unmatched: 6. The CDR3 length is 18 residues. Per germline, CDR1 SGHAT and CDR2 FQNNGV. CDR3 sequence (DNA): TGTGCCAGCAGCTTAGGCCCGACAGGGGGAGCAACTAATGAAAAACTGTTTTTT. Its translation is CASSLGPTGGATNEKLFF.

V and J are TRBV10-2 and TRBJ2-3, with D maybe TRBD2 (5 bases). The CDR3 length is 17 residues. V was cut by 0 bases and J by 1 base, with 14 bases left in between. Germline V gene data show CDR1 as WSHSY and CDR2 as SAAADI. Here the CDR3 reads CASSESTASPGTDTQYF. CDR3 nucleotide sequence: TGCGCCAGCAGTGAGTCTACGGCTAGCCCTGGCACAGATACGCAGTATTTT.

This clone turned up a few times. The chain carries TRBV6-5 and TRBJ2-7; D possibly corresponds to TRBD1 (6 bases). Germline assignment: CDR1 MNHEY and CDR2 SVGAGI. V lost 6 bases and J 0 bases, leaving 12 bases between the germline ends. The CDR3 contains 14 residues. The CDR3 sequence: CASRRDKSSYEQYF. Written as DNA, the CDR3 is TGTGCCAGCAGGAGGGACAAGAGCTCCTACGAGCAGTACTTC.

The chain is built from TRBV9 and TRBJ2-3; no definite D call. Germline CDR1 is SGDLS and CDR2 is YYNGEE. The V and J ends lost 3 bases and 5 bases respectively, with 16 bases between them. The CDR3 totals 15 residues. CDR3 sequence reads: CASSAWGQFEDTQYF. CDR3 coding DNA: TGTGCCAGCAGCGCATGGGGTCAGTTTGAAGATACGCAGTATTTT.

The rearrangement joins TRBV2 to TRBJ2-3; 8 positions agree with TRBD2. The CDR3 extends over 15 amino acids. V gave up 5 bases and J gave up 0 bases; unmatched junction bases: 4. CDR1 and CDR2 from the germline V gene are SNHLY and FYNNEI. CDR3 bases: TGTGCCAGCAGTTCTAGCGGGCTCAGCACAGATACGCAGTATTTT. It specifies CASSSSGLSTDTQYF.

The gene calls are TRBV19 and TRBJ2-1, with 11 bases identical to TRBD2. Germline loops: CDR1 LNHDA, CDR2 SQIVND (reference sequence). The J segment lost 9 bases and the V segment lost 3 bases, leaving 7 bases of the junction unmatched. There are 15 residues in the CDR3. This chain's CDR3 is CASSIIAGGPSEQFF. CDR3 bases: TGTGCCAGTAGTATCATAGCGGGAGGGCCCTCTGAGCAGTTCTTC.

The V gene is TRBV11-2, the J gene TRBJ2-7, with D unclear. The germline V and J ends were trimmed by 3 bases and 2 bases, with 8 bases remaining between them. In germline, CDR1 is SGHAT, CDR2 FQNNGV. The CDR3 is made up of 13 amino acids. CDR3 sequence: CASSFLVTYEQYF. The CDR3 DNA sequence: TGTGCCAGCAGCTTCCTGGTCACCTACGAGCAGTACTTC.

The chain employs TRBV19 and TRBJ1-4; D unclear. Trimming took off 4 bases at V and 5 bases at J, with 14 bases between the two ends. CDR3 length: 15 amino acids. Germline lookup yields CDR1 LNHDA and CDR2 SQIVND (reference sequence). The CDR3 here is CASSTPGRGNEKLFF. As DNA, the CDR3 is TGTGCCAGTAGTACCCCAGGCCGAGGGAATGAAAAACTGTTTTTT.